This T cell receptor beta chain was sequenced in a study of CD8+ T cells in alopecia areata. About the study: A regimen of oral tofacitinib, 5 to 10 mg twice daily, was given to treated patients. Dosing spanned 6 to 18 months on tofacitinib, then 6 months off drug.

RNA was extracted and reverse transcribed into cDNA as the sequencing template. The protocol was immunoSEQ multiplex PCR, while the TCRdb copy is restricted to in-frame clones and leaves out a portion. Here the sample spans 140,000 to 150,000 clones, 80% to 90% being singletons. Alopecia areata patients provided lesional scalp punch biopsies and peripheral blood. The CDR3 totals 15 residues. Germline CDR1 and CDR2: SGHVS and FQNEAQ. The ends were cut back, 5 bases at V and 3 bases at J, with 17 bases in the middle. Sequencing was performed on CD8+ T cells sorted from blood, taken at week 0. The chain recombines TRBV7-8 with TRBJ2-7; either TRBD1 or TRBD2 may fit D (5 bases each). The receptor was derived from a human donor with alopecia areata. This CDR3 reads CASSDSREPYYEQYF. The CDR3 nucleotides read TGTGCCAGCAGCGACAGCAGGGAGCCCTACTACGAGCAGTACTTC. The full variable domain, completed using reference TRBV7-8 and TRBJ2-7, is GAGVSQSPRYKVAKRGQDVALRCDPISGHVSLFWYQQALGQGPEFLTYFQNEAQLDKSGLPSDRFFAERPEGSVSTLKIQRTQQEDSAVYLCASSDSREPYYEQYFGPGTRLTVT.